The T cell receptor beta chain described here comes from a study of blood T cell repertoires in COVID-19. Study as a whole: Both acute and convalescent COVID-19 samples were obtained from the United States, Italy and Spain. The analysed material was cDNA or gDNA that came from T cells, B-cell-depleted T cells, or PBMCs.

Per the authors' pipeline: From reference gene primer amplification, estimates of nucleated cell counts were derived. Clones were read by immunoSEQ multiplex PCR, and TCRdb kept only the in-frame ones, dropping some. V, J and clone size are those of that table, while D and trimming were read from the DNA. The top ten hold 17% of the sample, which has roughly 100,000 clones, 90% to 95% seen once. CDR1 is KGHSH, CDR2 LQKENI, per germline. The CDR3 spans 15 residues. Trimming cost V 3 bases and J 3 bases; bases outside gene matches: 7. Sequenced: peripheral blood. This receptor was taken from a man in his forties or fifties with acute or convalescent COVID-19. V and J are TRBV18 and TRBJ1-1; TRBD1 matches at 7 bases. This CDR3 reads CASSPLGQRDTEAFF. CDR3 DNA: TGTGCCAGCTCACCTTTGGGACAGCGAGACACTGAAGCTTTCTTT.